Included here is one T cell receptor (beta chain) sequence, with context. Its cognate antigen is unknown. The identical CDR3 is also encoded by other nucleotide sequences in the sample. Assay: immunoSEQ multiplex PCR; the TCRdb copy retains only in-frame clones and omits some. This table holds roughly 16,000 clones, 80% to 90% found once. This CDR3 is built from 13 residues. Germline CDR1 SGHTA, CDR2 FQGTGA. The ends were cut back, 6 bases at V and 4 bases at J, with 9 bases in the middle. The sample originates from a study of T cell clonotyping in hematopoietic cell transplantation. Study results and limitations: After transplant, recipient diversity fell while pathologically expanded clonotypes grew through day 180. Cells were unsorted, so CD4 and CD8 contributions were not separated.

Sequenced: peripheral blood mononuclear cells. The chain employs TRBV7-3 and TRBJ2-2; the D gene could be TRBD1 or TRBD2 (5 bases each). The TCR comes from a woman aged 35 to 49 in good health. Some clones in this sample may be carry-over from other donors' samples. CDR3 in DNA: TGTGCCAGCAGTAGGGACGGCACCGGGGAGCTGTTTTTT. This encodes CASSRDGTGELFF.